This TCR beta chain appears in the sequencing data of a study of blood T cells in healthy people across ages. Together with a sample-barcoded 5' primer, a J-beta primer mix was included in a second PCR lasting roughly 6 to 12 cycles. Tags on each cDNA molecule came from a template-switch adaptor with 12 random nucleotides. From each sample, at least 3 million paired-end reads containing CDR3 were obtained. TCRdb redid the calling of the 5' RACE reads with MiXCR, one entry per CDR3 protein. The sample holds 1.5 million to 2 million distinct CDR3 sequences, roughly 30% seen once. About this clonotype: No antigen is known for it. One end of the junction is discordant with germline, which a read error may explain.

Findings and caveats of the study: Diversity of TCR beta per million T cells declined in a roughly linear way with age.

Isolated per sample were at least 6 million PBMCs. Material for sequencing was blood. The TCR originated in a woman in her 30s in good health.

The CDR3 DNA reads TGTGCCAGCAGTTTGGGCCCCCTCTTAGCGGGCCAAGAGACCCGGTACTTC. Amino acid sequence: CASSLGPLLAGQETRYF. The chain recombines TRBV27 with TRBJ2-5; 7 bases match TRBD2. This CDR3 contains 17 residues. Germline assignment: CDR1 MNHEY and CDR2 SMNVEV (reference sequence).